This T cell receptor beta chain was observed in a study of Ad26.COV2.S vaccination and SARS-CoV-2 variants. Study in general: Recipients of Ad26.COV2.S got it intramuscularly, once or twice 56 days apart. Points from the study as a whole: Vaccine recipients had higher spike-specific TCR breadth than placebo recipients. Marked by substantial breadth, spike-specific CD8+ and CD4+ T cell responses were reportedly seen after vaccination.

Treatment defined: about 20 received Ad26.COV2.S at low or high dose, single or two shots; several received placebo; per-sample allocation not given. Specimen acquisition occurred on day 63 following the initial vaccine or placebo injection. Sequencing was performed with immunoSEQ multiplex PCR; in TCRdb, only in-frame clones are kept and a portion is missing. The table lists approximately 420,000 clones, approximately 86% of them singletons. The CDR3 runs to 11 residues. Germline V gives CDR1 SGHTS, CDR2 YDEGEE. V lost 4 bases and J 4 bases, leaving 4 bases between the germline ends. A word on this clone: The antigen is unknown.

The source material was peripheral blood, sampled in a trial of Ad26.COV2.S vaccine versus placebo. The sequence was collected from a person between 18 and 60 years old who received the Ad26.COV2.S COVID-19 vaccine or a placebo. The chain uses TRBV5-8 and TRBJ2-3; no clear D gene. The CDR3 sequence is CASSLPDTQYF. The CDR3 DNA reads TGTGCCAGCAGCCTACCAGATACGCAGTATTTT.